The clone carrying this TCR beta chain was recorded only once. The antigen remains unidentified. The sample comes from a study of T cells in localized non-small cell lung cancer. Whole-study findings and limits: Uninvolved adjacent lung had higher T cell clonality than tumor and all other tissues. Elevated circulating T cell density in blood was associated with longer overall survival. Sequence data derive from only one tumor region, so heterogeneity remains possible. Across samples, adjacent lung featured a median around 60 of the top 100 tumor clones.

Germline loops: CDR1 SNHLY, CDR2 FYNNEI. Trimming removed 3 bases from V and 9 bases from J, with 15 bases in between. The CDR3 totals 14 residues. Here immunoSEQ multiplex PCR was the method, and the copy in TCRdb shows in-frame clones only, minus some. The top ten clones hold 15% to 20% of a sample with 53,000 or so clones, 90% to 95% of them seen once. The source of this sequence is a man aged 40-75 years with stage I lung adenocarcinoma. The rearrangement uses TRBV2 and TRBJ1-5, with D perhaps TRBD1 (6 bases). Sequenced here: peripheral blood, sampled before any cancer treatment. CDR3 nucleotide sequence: TGTGCCAGCAGTGAGGGAGGTGGGGGGCCGCCCCAGCATTTT. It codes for CASSEGGGGPPQHF. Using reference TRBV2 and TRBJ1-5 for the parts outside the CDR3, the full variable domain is EPEVTQTPSHQVTQMGQEVILRCVPISNHLYFYWYRQILGQKVEFLVSFYNNEISEKSEIFDDQFSVERPDGSNFTLKIRSTKLEDSAMYFCASSEGGGGPPQHFGDGTRLSIL.